The T cell receptor (beta chain) under discussion was sequenced for a study of T cell responses to AZD1222 COVID-19 vaccine. This CDR3 has 15 amino acids. V lost 5 bases to trimming and J lost 1 base; unmatched junction nucleotides: 5. From germline, CDR1 is LNHDA and CDR2 SQIVND (reference sequence). The repertoire was sequenced with immunoSEQ multiplex PCR; TCRdb's copy has only in-frame clones and lacks some. This table holds about 100,000 clones, around 89% found once. The rearrangement links TRBV19 to TRBJ2-7; 10 nucleotides line up with TRBD1. The sample in question was peripheral blood, obtained on day 0 of AZD1222 vaccination. The receptor was isolated from an adult in good health. CDR3 DNA: TGTGCCAGTAGTGCCCGGGACAGGGGTTCCTACGAGCAGTACTTC. Protein: CASSARDRGSYEQYF.